Below are 7 T cell receptor beta chains sequenced from a single sample in a study of human T cells and chemical hapten exposure. Noted time point: patch test 2, 6 weeks after DPC sensitization. The treatment denotes: therapeutic diphenylcyclopropenone sensitization with weekly scalp DPC. MiXCR, applied by TCRdb to the RACE reads, yields one record per CDR3 protein. The sample lists fewer than 100,000 distinct CDR3 sequences; more than 9% were seen once. The sample in question was whole blood, obtained in connection with sensitization to the hapten diphenylcyclopropenone (DPC). Receptors originate from a man aged 18 to 29 with alopecia areata. Some clones in this sample may be carry-over from other donors' samples.

This clonotype came up many times. The gene calls are TRBV6-5 and TRBJ1-6, with 7 positions matching TRBD1. Per germline, CDR1 MNHEY and CDR2 SVGAGI. CDR3 length: 16 residues. With 7 bases clipped from V and 7 bases from J, the junction kept 13 bases outside the gene matches. The CDR3 loop is CASILRATGQNSPLHF. CDR3 sequence (DNA): TGTGCCAGCATTTTACGTGCGACAGGGCAAAATTCACCCCTCCACTTT.

The chain uses TRBV2 and TRBJ2-4; TRBD2 matches at 7 bases. V shed 4 bases and J 3 bases; nucleotides not matched to a gene: 6. CDR1 is SNHLY and CDR2 is FYNNEI in the germline V gene. CDR3 length: 15 amino acids. CDR3 protein: CASSGSGANKNIQYF. In nucleotides, the CDR3 is TGTGCCAGCAGTGGAAGCGGGGCCAACAAAAACATTCAGTACTTC.

This clonotype was recorded a few times. The CDR3 region has the DNA TGTGCCAGCAGCTTTTCGAGTCGGGAGACCCAGTACTTC. It specifies CASSFSSRETQYF. J is TRBJ2-5 and V is TRBV11-2, with D unresolved. This CDR3 has 13 residues. The V end was cut by 3 bases, the J end by 5 bases, with 10 bases between. The germline CDR1 and CDR2 sequences are SGHAT and FQNNGV. Full variable domain (rest looked up from reference TRBV11-2 and TRBJ2-5): EAGVAQSPRYKIIEKRQSVAFWCNPISGHATLYWYQQILGQGPKLLIQFQNNGVVDDSQLPKDRFSAERLKGVDSTLKIQPAKLEDSAVYLCASSFSSRETQYFGPGTRLLVL.

The V and J genes are TRBV27 and TRBJ2-7, with a possible D match to TRBD2 (5 bases). V lost 5 bases and J lost 3, with 11 bases in between. CDR1 is MNHEY and CDR2 is SMNVEV in the germline V gene (reference sequence). The CDR3 extends over 13 amino acids. The CDR3 DNA reads as TGTGCCAGCAGTGCACGGAGCGGCTACGAGCAGTACGTC. Its translation: CASSARSGYEQYV.

This clonotype occurred many times. The chain combines TRBV6-2 or TRBV6-3 with TRBJ1-5, with TRBD1 identical over 8 bases. V dropped 7 bases and J dropped 4; count of bases not matched to a gene: 3. The germline V gene encodes CDR1 MNHEY and CDR2 SVGEGT. This CDR3 comprises 13 residues. In nucleotides, the CDR3 is TGTGCCAGCACCGGACAGGGTAATCAGCCCCAGCATTTT. The encoded protein is CASTGQGNQPQHF.

The chain has TRBV7-2 and TRBJ2-6, with D tentatively TRBD1 (6 bases). This CDR3 is built from 15 residues. Germline values: CDR1 SGHTA, CDR2 FQGNSA. V lost 5 bases and J lost 4, with 12 bases in between. As DNA, the CDR3 is TGTGCCAGCAGCCTAACAGGGTTAGGGGCCAACGTCCTGACTTTC. It encodes CASSLTGLGANVLTF.

Ten or more counts support this clonotype. V is TRBV4-3 and J is TRBJ2-2; possible D gene TRBD2, 5 bases. The CDR3 runs to 14 residues. CDR1 and CDR2 (germline): LGHNA, YSLEER. V lost 1 base to trimming and J lost 7 bases, with 10 bases between them. The CDR3 region has the DNA TGCGCCAGCAGCCAAGTACGAGGGTACGGGGAGCTGTTTTTT. It translates to CASSQVRGYGELFF.